The 17 T cell receptor beta chains presented below share a single source sample, sequenced in a study of cytomegalovirus exposure and HLA in healthy donors. A multiplex PCR was run with 60 Vbeta primers and 13 Jbeta primers. The method was immunoSEQ multiplex PCR; TCRdb's version includes in-frame clones alone and lacks a portion of them. The sample includes 250,000 to 350,000 clones, 80% of them seen just once. The specimen was PBMCs. Receptors were obtained from a girl aged 2 to 9 in good health and CMV-seronegative.

The rearrangement uses TRBV7-9 and TRBJ2-1; no firm D call. V was pared by 3 bases and J by 0 bases, with 21 bases between. There are 19 residues in the CDR3. Germline loops: CDR1 SEHNR, CDR2 FQNEAQ (reference sequence). DNA of the CDR3: TGTGCCAGCAGCTTCCCACGGTGGGTAGCTTCGGGCTCCTACAATGAGCAGTTCTTC. Protein sequence: CASSFPRWVASGSYNEQFF.

This clone was found once. The J gene is TRBJ2-3, the V gene TRBV9; tentative D call: TRBD1 (5 bases). CDR1 and CDR2 (germline): SGDLS, YYNGEE. The CDR3 loop spans 16 amino acids. Trimming removed 3 bases at V and 3 bases at J, with 17 bases between. CDR3 in amino acids: CASSATAQGRTDTQYF. CDR3 DNA sequence: TGTGCCAGCAGCGCCACCGCGCAGGGAAGGACAGATACGCAGTATTTT.

The chain employs TRBV4-2 and TRBJ1-4; 7 bases fit TRBD1. The CDR3 sequence is 14 residues long. Germline V gives CDR1 LGHNA, CDR2 YNFKEQ. The junction had 0 bases not matched to a gene; V was cut back by 1 base and J by 4 bases. In DNA form, the CDR3 reads TGTGCCAGCAGCCAAGGGGACAGTAATGAAAAACTGTTTTTT. Translated: CASSQGDSNEKLFF.

This clone was counted only a few times. This chain's CDR3 is CASSQKGQGSEAFF. The CDR3 DNA sequence: TGTGCCAGCAGCCAAAAGGGACAGGGTAGTGAAGCTTTCTTT. This chain connects TRBV14 to TRBJ1-1, with 9 positions matching TRBD1. The CDR3 runs 14 residues. Losses at the gene ends were 2 bases for V and 7 bases for J; bases not matched to a gene: 5. Germline V gives CDR1 SGHDN, CDR2 FVKESK.

This chain links TRBV18 with TRBJ2-7; 11 nucleotides align to TRBD1. V lost 3 bases to trimming and J lost 2 bases; unmatched junction nucleotides: 3. CDR3 size: 15 residues. Germline V gene sequence: CDR1 KGHSH, CDR2 LQKENI. The CDR3 is CASSPGDRGAYEQYF. In nucleotides, the CDR3 is TGTGCCAGCTCACCGGGGGACAGGGGGGCCTACGAGCAGTACTTC.

The chain carries TRBV6-5 and TRBJ2-1; 8 bases agree with TRBD1. The germline V gene encodes CDR1 MNHEY and CDR2 SVGAGI. CDR3 length equals 13 residues. Losses at the gene ends were 10 bases for V and 7 bases for J; bases not matched to a gene: 9. The CDR3 nucleotides are TGTGCCACCCGAGGACAGGGTGGGAATGAGCAGTTCTTC. It specifies CATRGQGGNEQFF.

This clone was recorded a few times. V usage is TRBV29-1 and J usage is TRBJ1-5, with D possibly matching TRBD1 (5 bases). The CDR3 has 13 residues. Trimming took 4 bases from V and 4 from J, leaving 11 bases between them. CDR1 is SQVTM and CDR2 is ANQGSEA in the germline V gene. The CDR3: CSVGLRANQPQHF. For the CDR3, the DNA is TGCAGCGTTGGGCTCAGGGCAAATCAGCCCCAGCATTTT.

V gene TRBV11-1 combines with J gene TRBJ2-1, with 9 bases aligning to TRBD1. The CDR3 is made up of 14 amino acids. With V trimmed by 8 bases and J by 8 bases, 10 bases remained unmatched. Germline lookup yields CDR1 SGHAT and CDR2 FQDESV (reference sequence). CDR3 DNA: TGTGCCAGCGGGCCGGGACAGGGTATTCATGAGCAGTTCTTC. Translating it yields CASGPGQGIHEQFF.

This clone has only one observation. The rearrangement links TRBV5-8 to TRBJ1-1; D may be TRBD1 (5 bases). The CDR3 spans 15 residues. The V end lost 0 bases, the J end lost 0 bases, and 9 bases lay between the germline ends. Germline V gene data show CDR1 as SGHTS and CDR2 as YDEGEE. As DNA, the CDR3 is TGTGCCAGCAGCTTGGGGGCAGGGATGAACACTGAAGCTTTCTTT. It is translated as CASSLGAGMNTEAFF.

The chain recombines TRBV7-2 with TRBJ2-4, with a possible D match to TRBD1 (6 bases). CDR1 and CDR2 (germline): SGHTA, FQGNSA. The germline V and J ends were trimmed by 1 base and 6 bases, with 7 bases remaining between them. The CDR3 totals 13 residues. CDR3 nucleotide sequence: TGTGCCAGCAGCTTAGAGGACAGAAACATTCAGTACTTC. This encodes CASSLEDRNIQYF.

The V gene is TRBV19, the J gene TRBJ2-1; maybe TRBD1 (7 bases). Trimming shortened V by 6 bases and J by 8 bases, and 14 bases separated the two germline ends. This CDR3 has 13 amino acids. Germline assignment: CDR1 LNHDA and CDR2 SQIVND (reference sequence). In DNA, the CDR3 is TGTGCCAGTAGGGAGGGGGCCTTATATGAGCAGTTCTTC. Protein product: CASREGALYEQFF.

This clone was recorded once. V is TRBV10-1 and J is TRBJ2-3; 11 bases map to TRBD2. V trimming: 4 bases; J trimming: 5 bases; junction bases outside the gene matches: 5. Germline V gene data show CDR1 as WNHNN and CDR2 as SYGVQD (reference sequence). CDR3 length: 15 residues. DNA of the CDR3: TGCGCCAGCAGTGCACTAGCGGGAGCGAGAGATACGCAGTATTTT. Protein product: CASSALAGARDTQYF.

This clone appeared a single time. This chain links TRBV28 with TRBJ2-1, with 9 bases fitting TRBD2. Germline trimming cut 2 bases from V and 15 bases from J; bases unmatched to any gene: 11. Germline loops: CDR1 MDHEN, CDR2 SYDVKM. The CDR3 has 14 amino acids. In DNA form, the CDR3 reads TGTGCCAGCAGTTTAGCTCTAGCGGGGCCCGTGGGGTTCTTC. Translating it yields CASSLALAGPVGFF.

This clone was seen a few times. The chain links TRBV4-2 to TRBJ1-2; D is undetermined. V lost 1 base, J lost 3 bases, and 9 bases lay in between. Germline V gene sequence: CDR1 LGHNA, CDR2 YNFKEQ. This CDR3 has 14 residues. CDR3 loop: CASSQASQDYGYTF. CDR3 coding DNA: TGTGCCAGCAGCCAAGCGTCGCAGGACTATGGCTACACCTTC.

The chain carries TRBV5-1 and TRBJ1-2; D uncertain. From germline, CDR1 is SGHRS and CDR2 YFSETQ. V was trimmed by 0 bases and J by 7 bases, leaving 13 bases between them. This CDR3 comprises 14 residues. The CDR3 sequence is CASSLVAGISGYTF. The CDR3 DNA is TGCGCCAGCAGCTTGGTAGCGGGGATCAGTGGCTACACCTTC.

The J gene is TRBJ2-5, the V gene TRBV7-2, with 8 positions matching TRBD2. This CDR3 spans 12 amino acids. Germline V gene lookup returns CDR1 SGHTA and CDR2 FQGNSA. V lost 5 bases and J lost 4; bases outside the gene matches: 0. CDR3 sequence: CASSRGGETQYF. Here the CDR3 DNA reads TGTGCCAGCAGCCGGGGGGGAGAGACCCAGTACTTC.

This chain uses TRBV18 with TRBJ1-6; 7 nucleotides line up with TRBD1. CDR3 length: 17 amino acids. Germline V gene lookup returns CDR1 KGHSH and CDR2 LQKENI. V trimming: 2 bases; J trimming: 3 bases; junction bases outside the gene matches: 7. CDR3 in amino acids: CASSPTQGNVYNSPLHF. The DNA for the CDR3 is TGTGCCAGCTCACCAACACAGGGGAACGTCTATAATTCACCCCTCCACTTT.